This T cell receptor (beta chain) was captured by sequencing in a study of T cell responses to AZD1222 COVID-19 vaccine. To note about this clone: Its antigen is as yet unknown.

The assay was immunoSEQ multiplex PCR, and TCRdb's table has in-frame clones only and misses some. This sample carries some 100,000 clones, about 88% of them seen once, and the ten largest clones take 16%. General study findings and limits: Most donors were white British, females outnumbered males, and clonal diversity was possibly underestimated. The study identified only a handful of AZD1222 recipients as seropositive at baseline. Recipients of two AZD1222 doses showed rising Spike-specific TCR breadth and depth.

The sample in question was peripheral blood, obtained on day 0 of AZD1222 vaccination. This receptor was identified in an adult in good health.

CDR3 amino acids: CASSSQRNTEAFF. For the CDR3, the DNA is TGTGCCAGTAGTTCTCAAAGGAACACTGAAGCTTTCTTT. J is TRBJ1-1 and V is TRBV19, with unresolved D. V lost 5 bases and J lost 1, with 8 bases in between. This CDR3 is built from 13 residues. CDR1 is LNHDA, CDR2 SQIVND, per germline (reference sequence).